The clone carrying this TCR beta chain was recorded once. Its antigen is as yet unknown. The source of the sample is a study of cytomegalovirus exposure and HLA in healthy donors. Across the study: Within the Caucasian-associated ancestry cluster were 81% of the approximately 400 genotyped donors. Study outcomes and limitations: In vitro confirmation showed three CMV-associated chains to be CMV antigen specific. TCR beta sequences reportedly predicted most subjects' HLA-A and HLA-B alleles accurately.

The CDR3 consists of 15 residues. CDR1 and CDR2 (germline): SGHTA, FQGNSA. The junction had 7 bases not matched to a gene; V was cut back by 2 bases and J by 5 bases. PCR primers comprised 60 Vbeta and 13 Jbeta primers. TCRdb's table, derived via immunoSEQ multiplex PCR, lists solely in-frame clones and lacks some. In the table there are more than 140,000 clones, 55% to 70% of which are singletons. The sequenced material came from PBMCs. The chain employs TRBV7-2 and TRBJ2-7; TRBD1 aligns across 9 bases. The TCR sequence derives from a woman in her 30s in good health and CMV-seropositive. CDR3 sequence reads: CASSLWGTGNNEQYF. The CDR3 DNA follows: TGTGCCAGCAGCTTATGGGGGACAGGGAACAACGAGCAGTACTTC.